The 14 T cell receptor beta chains below come from one sample, sequenced in a study of blood T cell repertoires in COVID-19. The table came from immunoSEQ multiplex PCR; TCRdb's copy has only in-frame clones and leaves some out. This sample carries about 260,000 clones, 86% of them seen once, and the ten largest clones take roughly 2%. The sequenced sample consisted of PBMCs or T cells enriched from blood (not recorded which). All receptors derive from a woman in her fifties or sixties who had recovered from COVID-19.

Details on this clone: Other DNA sequences of this sample code for an identical CDR3. The rearrangement uses TRBV12-3 or TRBV12-4 and TRBJ1-5, with a tentative D call TRBD1 (5 bases). The CDR3 totals 13 residues. Trimming removed 3 bases at V and 4 bases at J, with 7 bases between. The CDR3 region has the DNA TGTGCCAGCAGTTTGCAGGGAAATCAGCCCCAGCATTTT. It yields the protein CASSLQGNQPQHF.

The rearrangement links TRBV30 to TRBJ1-1; 9 nucleotides align to TRBD1. Unmatched junction bases numbered 14, after V lost 7 bases and J lost 5 bases. The germline CDR1 and CDR2 sequences are GTSNPN and SVGIG (reference sequence). The CDR3 has 15 residues. The CDR3 sequence: CASGQGITWRTEAFF. DNA for the CDR3: TGTGCCTCAGGACAGGGGATAACCTGGAGGACTGAAGCTTTCTTT.

The chain uses TRBV28 and TRBJ2-5; 7 bases agree with TRBD2. The CDR3 contains 11 residues. Germline V gives CDR1 MDHEN, CDR2 SYDVKM. Trimming cost V 3 bases and J 11 bases; bases outside gene matches: 3. The CDR3 bases are TGTGCCAGCAGTTTGGGAGGGTTGCAGTACTTC. Protein product: CASSLGGLQYF.

This chain joins TRBV14 and TRBJ1-2; D not certain. Between the trimmed V and J ends, which lost 0 bases and 5 bases, there was a span of 13 bases. Germline V gene lookup returns CDR1 SGHDN and CDR2 FVKESK. The CDR3 has 15 residues. The DNA of the CDR3 is TGTGCCAGCAGCCAAGACAGAGGCAGATTATATGGCTACACCTTC. Residues: CASSQDRGRLYGYTF.

The rearrangement joins TRBV11-2 to TRBJ2-1, with TRBD2 matching 7 bases. The trim removed 5 bases at V and 4 bases at J, leaving 14 bases unmatched. CDR3 size: 17 residues. Germline CDR1 SGHAT, CDR2 FQNNGV. The CDR3 region has the DNA TGTGCCAGCAGCCCCCTTTCGAGCGGGGCCCAATACAATGAGCAGTTCTTC. The encoded protein is CASSPLSSGAQYNEQFF.

The V call is TRBV18, the J call TRBJ2-5, with 11 bases fitting TRBD2. Trimming at V came to 3 bases and at J to 5 bases, leaving 11 bases not matched to a gene. In germline, CDR1 is KGHSH, CDR2 LQKENI. The CDR3 is 17 residues long. In nucleotides, the CDR3 is TGTGCCAGCTCACCGCTCTTCCGACTAGCGGGACGCGAGACCCAGTACTTC. Translation: CASSPLFRLAGRETQYF. Full variable domain (missing parts from reference TRBV18 and TRBJ2-5): NAGVMQNPRHLVRRRGQEARLRCSPMKGHSHVYWYRQLPEEGLKFMVYLQKENIIDESGMPKERFSAEFPKEGPSILRIQQVVRGDSAAYFCASSPLFRLAGRETQYFGPGTRLLVL.

V gene TRBV5-1 combines with J gene TRBJ2-5; D possibly corresponds to TRBD1 (6 bases). The CDR3 extends over 15 amino acids. Germline CDR1 reads SGHRS; CDR2 reads YFSETQ. Trimming removed 2 bases from V and 7 bases from J, with 18 bases in between. The CDR3 sequence is CASSFGDNAGGTQYF. The CDR3, as DNA: TGCGCCAGCAGCTTTGGGGACAACGCTGGGGGGACCCAGTACTTC.

The sample holds one count of this clone. CDR3 residues: CASSTRDRRNSPLHF. In DNA form, the CDR3 reads TGTGCCAGCAGCACCCGGGACAGGAGAAATTCACCCCTCCACTTT. The genes are TRBV7-9 and TRBJ1-6; 8 bases fit TRBD1. The germline gives CDR1 SEHNR, CDR2 FQNEAQ (reference sequence). The V and J ends lost 5 bases and 7 bases, in that order; junction bases with no gene match: 7. The CDR3 spans 15 residues.

The chain couples TRBV30 to TRBJ1-5; D is ambiguous. This CDR3 has 14 amino acids. V shed 4 bases and J shed 0 bases, with 10 bases lying between them. CDR1 and CDR2 from the germline V gene are GTSNPN and SVGIG (reference sequence). CDR3 sequence: CAWTGQYSNQPQHF. CDR3 bases: TGTGCCTGGACAGGCCAGTATAGCAATCAGCCCCAGCATTTT.

The chain is built from TRBV28 and TRBJ2-1; TRBD2 matches at 10 bases. The CDR3 has 14 residues. With 6 bases clipped from V and 9 bases from J, the junction kept 8 bases outside the gene matches. Germline-derived CDR1 and CDR2 are MDHEN and SYDVKM. For the CDR3, the DNA is TGTGCCAGCAGGCTCGCGGTAGCGGGAGGTGAGCAGTTCTTC. Translating gives CASRLAVAGGEQFF.

The genes are TRBV27 and TRBJ2-7; perhaps TRBD1 as D (6 bases). Between the trimmed V and J ends, which lost 6 bases and 6 bases, there was a span of 15 bases. Germline values: CDR1 MNHEY, CDR2 SMNVEV (reference sequence). The CDR3 has 13 residues. The CDR3 region is CASRSTGWREQYF. CDR3 nucleotides: TGTGCCAGCAGATCTACAGGGTGGCGCGAGCAGTACTTC.

This clone has more than one count but fewer than ten. The rearrangement links TRBV9 to TRBJ1-1, with 7 bases fitting TRBD1. Germline V gene lookup returns CDR1 SGDLS and CDR2 YYNGEE. The CDR3 covers 14 residues. V lost 2 bases, J lost 2 bases, and 3 bases stayed unmatched. CDR3 amino acids: CASSVGQLNTEAFF. CDR3 coding DNA: TGTGCCAGCAGCGTGGGACAGCTTAACACTGAAGCTTTCTTT.

The CDR3, as DNA: TGTGCCAGCTCAGGTGACATTCAGCCCCAGCATTTT. Its protein product is CASSGDIQPQHF. The rearrangement uses TRBV18 and TRBJ1-5; D is undetermined. The germline V gene encodes CDR1 KGHSH and CDR2 LQKENI. The CDR3 has 12 amino acids. Between the trimmed V and J ends, which lost 5 bases and 6 bases, there was a span of 8 bases.

The chain is built from TRBV3-1 (or the pseudogene TRBV3-2) and TRBJ2-1, with D possibly TRBD2 on 6 matching bases. V was trimmed by 6 bases and J by 4 bases, leaving 13 bases between them. Germline values: CDR1 LGHDT, CDR2 YNNKEL (reference sequence). The CDR3 has 14 amino acids. The CDR3 region is CASSESGTYNEQFF. The CDR3 DNA follows: TGTGCCAGCAGTGAATCCGGGACTTACAATGAGCAGTTCTTC.